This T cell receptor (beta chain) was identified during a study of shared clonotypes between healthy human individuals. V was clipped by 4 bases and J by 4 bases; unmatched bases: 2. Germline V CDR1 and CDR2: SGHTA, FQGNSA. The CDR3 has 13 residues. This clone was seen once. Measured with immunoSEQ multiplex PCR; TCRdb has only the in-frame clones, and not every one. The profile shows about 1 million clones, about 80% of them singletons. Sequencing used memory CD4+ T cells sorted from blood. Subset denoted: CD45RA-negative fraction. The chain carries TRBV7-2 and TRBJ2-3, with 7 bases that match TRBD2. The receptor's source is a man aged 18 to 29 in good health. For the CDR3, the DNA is TGTGCCAGCAGCTGGGCGGGAGCAGATACGCAGTATTTT. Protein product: CASSWAGADTQYF.